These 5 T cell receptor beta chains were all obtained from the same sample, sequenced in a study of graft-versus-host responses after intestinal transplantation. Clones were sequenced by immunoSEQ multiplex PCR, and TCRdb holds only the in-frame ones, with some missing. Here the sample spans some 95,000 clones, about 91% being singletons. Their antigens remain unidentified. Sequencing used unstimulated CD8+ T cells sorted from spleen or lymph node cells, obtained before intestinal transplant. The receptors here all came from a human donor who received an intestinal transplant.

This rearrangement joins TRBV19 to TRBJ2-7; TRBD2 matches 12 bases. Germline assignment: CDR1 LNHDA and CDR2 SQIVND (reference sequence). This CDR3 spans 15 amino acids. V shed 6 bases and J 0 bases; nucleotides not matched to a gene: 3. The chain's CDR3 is CASSVTSGSSYEQYF. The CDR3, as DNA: TGTGCCAGTAGCGTGACTAGCGGGAGCTCCTACGAGCAGTACTTC.

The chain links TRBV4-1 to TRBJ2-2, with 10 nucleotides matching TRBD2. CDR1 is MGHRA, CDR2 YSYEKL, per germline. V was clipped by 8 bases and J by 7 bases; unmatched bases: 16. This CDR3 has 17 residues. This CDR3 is CASRPNSGRAFVGELFF. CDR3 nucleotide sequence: TGCGCCAGCCGCCCGAACAGCGGGAGGGCCTTCGTCGGGGAGCTGTTTTTT.

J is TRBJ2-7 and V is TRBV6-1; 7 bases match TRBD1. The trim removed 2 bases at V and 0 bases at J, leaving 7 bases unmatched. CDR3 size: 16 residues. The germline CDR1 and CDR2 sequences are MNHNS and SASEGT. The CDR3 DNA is TGTGCCAGCAGTGAACCGAGACAGGGAAGCTCCTACGAGCAGTACTTC. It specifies CASSEPRQGSSYEQYF.

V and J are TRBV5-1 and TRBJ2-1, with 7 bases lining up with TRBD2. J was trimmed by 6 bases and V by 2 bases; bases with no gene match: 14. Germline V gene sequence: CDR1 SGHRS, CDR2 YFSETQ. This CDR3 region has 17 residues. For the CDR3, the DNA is TGCGCCAGCAGCTTTTTGTACGCGGGAGCTCGCCTCAATGAGCAGTTCTTC. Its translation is CASSFLYAGARLNEQFF.

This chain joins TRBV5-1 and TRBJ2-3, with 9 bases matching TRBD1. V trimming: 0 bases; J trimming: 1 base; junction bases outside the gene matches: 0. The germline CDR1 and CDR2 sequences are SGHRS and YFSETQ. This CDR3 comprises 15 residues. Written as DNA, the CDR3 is TGCGCCAGCAGCTTGGGGACAGGGGGCACAGATACGCAGTATTTT. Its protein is CASSLGTGGTDTQYF. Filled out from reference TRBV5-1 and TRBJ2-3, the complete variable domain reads KAGVTQTPRYLIKTRGQQVTLSCSPISGHRSVSWYQQTPGQGLQFLFEYFSETQRNKGNFPGRFSGRQFSNSRSEMNVSTLELGDSALYLCASSLGTGGTDTQYFGPGTRLTVL.